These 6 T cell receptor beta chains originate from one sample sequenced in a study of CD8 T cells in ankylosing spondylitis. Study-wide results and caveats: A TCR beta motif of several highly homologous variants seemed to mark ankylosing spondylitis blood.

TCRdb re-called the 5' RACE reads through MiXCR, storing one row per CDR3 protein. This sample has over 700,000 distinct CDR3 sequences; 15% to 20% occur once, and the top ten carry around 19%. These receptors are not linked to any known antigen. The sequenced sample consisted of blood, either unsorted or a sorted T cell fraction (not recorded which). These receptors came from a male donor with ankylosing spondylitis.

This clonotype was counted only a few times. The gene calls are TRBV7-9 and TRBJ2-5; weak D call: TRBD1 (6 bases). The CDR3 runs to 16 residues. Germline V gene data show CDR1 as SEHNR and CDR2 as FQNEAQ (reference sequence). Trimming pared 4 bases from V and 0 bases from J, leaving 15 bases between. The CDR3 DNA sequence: TGTGCCAGCAGCTCCTCCGGGACACGGTACCAAGAGACCCAGTACTTC. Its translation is CASSSSGTRYQETQYF. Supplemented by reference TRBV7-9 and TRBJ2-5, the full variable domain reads DTGVSQNPRHKITKRGQNVTFRCDPISEHNRLYWYRQTLGQGPEFLTYFQNEAQLEKSRLLSDRFSAERPKGSFSTLEIQRTEQGDSAMYLCASSSSGTRYQETQYFGPGTRLLVL.

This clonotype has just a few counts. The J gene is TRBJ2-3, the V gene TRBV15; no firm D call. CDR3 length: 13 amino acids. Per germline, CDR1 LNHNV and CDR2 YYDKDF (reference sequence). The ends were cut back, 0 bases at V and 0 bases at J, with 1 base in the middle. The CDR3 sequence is CATSRDSTDTQYF. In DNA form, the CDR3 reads TGTGCCACCAGCAGAGATAGCACAGATACGCAGTATTTT. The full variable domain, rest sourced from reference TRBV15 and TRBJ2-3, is DAMVIQNPRYQVTQFGKPVTLSCSQTLNHNVMYWYQQKSSQAPKLLFHYYDKDFNNEADTPDNFQSRRPNTSFCFLDIRSPGLGDTAMYLCATSRDSTDTQYFGPGTRLTVL.

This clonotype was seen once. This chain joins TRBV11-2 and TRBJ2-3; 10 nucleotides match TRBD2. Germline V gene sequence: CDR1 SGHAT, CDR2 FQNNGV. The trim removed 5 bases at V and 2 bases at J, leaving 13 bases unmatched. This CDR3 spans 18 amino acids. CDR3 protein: CASSPRGLAGAHTDTQYF. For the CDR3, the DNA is TGTGCCAGCAGCCCCCGGGGTCTAGCGGGGGCACACACAGATACGCAGTATTTT.

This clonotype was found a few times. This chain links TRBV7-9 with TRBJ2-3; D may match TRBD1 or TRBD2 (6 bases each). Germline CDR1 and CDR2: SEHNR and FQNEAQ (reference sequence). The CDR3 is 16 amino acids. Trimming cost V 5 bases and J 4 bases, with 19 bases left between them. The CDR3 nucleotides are TGTGCCAGCAGCCCCCCGGGGGTCGGGGGCCCAGATACGCAGTATTTT. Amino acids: CASSPPGVGGPDTQYF.

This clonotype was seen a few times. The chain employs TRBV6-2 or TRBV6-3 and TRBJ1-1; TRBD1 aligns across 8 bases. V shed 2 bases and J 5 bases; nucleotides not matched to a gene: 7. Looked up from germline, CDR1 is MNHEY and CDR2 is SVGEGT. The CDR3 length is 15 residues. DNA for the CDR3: TGTGCCAGCAGTTACGCCCAGACAGGGGTTACTGAAGCTTTCTTT. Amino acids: CASSYAQTGVTEAFF.

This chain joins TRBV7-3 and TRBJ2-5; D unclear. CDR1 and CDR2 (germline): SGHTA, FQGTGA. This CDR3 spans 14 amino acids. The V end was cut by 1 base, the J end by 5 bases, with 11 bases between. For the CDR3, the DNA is TGTGCCAGCAGCTTAAGCAGCCTCAAGGAGACCCAGTACTTC. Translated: CASSLSSLKETQYF.